The 32 T cell receptor beta chains in this list originate from one sample, sequenced in a study of human T cells and chemical hapten exposure. One entry per CDR3 protein, called by TCRdb with MiXCR from the RACE reads. The repertoire holds tens of thousands of distinct CDR3 sequences, about 10% seen once, with 2% to 2.5% in the top ten. Noted time point: patch test 1, 2 weeks after DPC sensitization. Treatment indicated: therapeutic diphenylcyclopropenone sensitization with weekly scalp DPC. Source: whole blood, taken in connection with sensitization to the hapten diphenylcyclopropenone (DPC). The receptors derive from a man aged 40-49 years with alopecia areata. Some clones in this sample may be carry-over from other donors' samples.

Worth noting for this clonotype: The junction departs from germline at one end; a sequencing error may be responsible. The chain links TRBV11-3 to TRBJ2-3; 9 nucleotides line up with TRBD2. This CDR3 is 16 amino acids long. In germline, CDR1 is SGHNT, CDR2 YENEEA. In nucleotides, the CDR3 is TGTGTCAGCAGCTTAGGGGTAGCGGGAGTGGGGGATACGCAGTATTTT. Protein: CVSSLGVAGVGDTQYF.

The V gene is TRBV24-1, the J gene TRBJ2-2; TRBD2 matches 9 bases. The germline gives CDR1 KGHDR, CDR2 SFDVKD. The CDR3 has 17 residues. The J segment lost 1 base and the V segment lost 3 bases, leaving 5 bases of the junction unmatched. The CDR3 region has the DNA TGTGCCACCAGTGATGCTTGGACTAGCGAGAACACCGGGGAGCTGTTTTTT. Protein sequence: CATSDAWTSENTGELFF.

There are many counts of this clonotype. The chain links TRBV7-9 to TRBJ1-1; 8 nucleotides agree with TRBD1. Losses at the gene ends were 6 bases for V and 6 bases for J; bases not matched to a gene: 9. Germline V gene data show CDR1 as SEHNR and CDR2 as FQNEAQ (reference sequence). The CDR3 is 14 amino acids. CDR3 nucleotides: TGTGCCAGCAGGGAACAGGGGGAAGGAGCTGAAGCTTTCTTT. Protein sequence: CASREQGEGAEAFF.

The V and J genes are TRBV7-9 and TRBJ2-1, with unresolved D. This CDR3 spans 17 amino acids. The germline V gene has CDR1 SEHNR and CDR2 FQNEAQ (reference sequence). V lost 5 bases and J lost 0, with 17 bases in between. The CDR3 loop reads CASSLVGSASSYNEQFF. Written as DNA, the CDR3 is TGTGCCAGCAGCCTCGTGGGCAGTGCAAGCTCCTACAATGAGCAGTTCTTC. Complete variable domain (other parts from reference TRBV7-9 and TRBJ2-1): DTGVSQNPRHKITKRGQNVTFRCDPISEHNRLYWYRQTLGQGPEFLTYFQNEAQLEKSRLLSDRFSAERPKGSFSTLEIQRTEQGDSAMYLCASSLVGSASSYNEQFFGPGTRLTVL.

This clonotype showed up just a few times. The rearrangement links TRBV7-9 to TRBJ2-6, with D perhaps TRBD1 (5 bases). Germline V gives CDR1 SEHNR, CDR2 FQNEAQ (reference sequence). Trimming shortened V by 5 bases and J by 4 bases, and 12 bases separated the two germline ends. This CDR3 has 15 amino acids. This CDR3 reads CASSPSGAGANVLTF. The CDR3 region has the DNA TGTGCCAGCAGCCCATCTGGGGCAGGGGCCAACGTCCTGACTTTC.

This clonotype has a count of ten or more. The chain uses TRBV11-2 and TRBJ2-3; TRBD2 agrees at 8 bases. Trimming took 5 bases from V and 2 from J; bases not matched to a gene: 9. The CDR3 consists of 16 residues. The germline gives CDR1 SGHAT, CDR2 FQNNGV. The CDR3 spells CASSAFAGGFTDTQYF. CDR3 DNA: TGTGCCAGCAGCGCGTTTGCGGGAGGCTTCACAGATACGCAGTATTTT.

This clonotype was counted a few times. This chain uses TRBV7-9 with TRBJ1-1; D call uncertain. CDR3 size: 12 residues. Germline V gene data show CDR1 as SEHNR and CDR2 as FQNEAQ (reference sequence). Trimming took 7 bases from V and 1 from J, leaving 7 bases between them. The CDR3 sequence: CASTRTNTEAFF. The CDR3 DNA reads as TGTGCCAGCACCAGGACGAACACTGAAGCTTTCTTT.

In this sample, this clonotype turned up a few times. This chain joins TRBV19 and TRBJ2-1; possibly TRBD1 for D (5 bases). Trimming stripped 5 bases from V and 7 bases from J, with 15 bases between. This CDR3 contains 14 residues. CDR1 is LNHDA and CDR2 is SQIVND in the germline V gene (reference sequence). The CDR3 nucleotides read TGTGCCAGTAGTGGACGAGACTGGACAAATGAGCAGTTCTTC. Amino acid sequence: CASSGRDWTNEQFF.

This clonotype was seen ten or more times. The rearrangement uses TRBV4-2 and TRBJ2-5; 8 bases align to TRBD1. Germline loops: CDR1 LGHNA, CDR2 YNFKEQ. The CDR3 covers 15 residues. V lost 4 bases, J lost 2 bases, and 6 bases stayed unmatched. The CDR3 DNA sequence: TGTGCCAGCAGCCCGGGGACAGGTCTTCAAGAGACCCAGTACTTC. It specifies CASSPGTGLQETQYF.

The CDR3 here is CASSFSGNTGELFF. CDR3 in DNA: TGTGCCAGCAGCTTTTCGGGGAACACCGGGGAGCTGTTTTTT. The chain joins TRBV5-5 to TRBJ2-2; D uncertain. V lost 2 bases and J 1 base, leaving 6 bases between the germline ends. The CDR3 totals 14 residues. Looked up from germline, CDR1 is SGHKS and CDR2 is YYEKEE (reference sequence).

This clonotype has only a few counts. The rearrangement links TRBV11-1 to TRBJ1-4, with D unclear. The germline V gene has CDR1 SGHAT and CDR2 FQDESV (reference sequence). The V gene lost 4 bases and the J gene lost 5 bases, with 14 bases spanning the gap. There are 15 residues in the CDR3. CDR3 amino acids: CASSSHPDGNEKLFF. CDR3 nucleotide sequence: TGTGCCAGCAGCTCGCACCCGGACGGGAATGAAAAACTGTTTTTT.

The table lists this clonotype with a few counts. The genes are TRBV19 and TRBJ2-1, with 13 bases identical to TRBD2. The CDR3 is 15 amino acids. Trimming cost V 6 bases and J 8 bases; bases outside gene matches: 7. The germline gives CDR1 LNHDA, CDR2 SQIVND (reference sequence). CDR3 protein: CASRILAGGDHEQFF. The CDR3 coding sequence is TGTGCCAGTAGAATACTAGCGGGAGGGGACCATGAGCAGTTCTTC.

The rearrangement uses TRBV12-3 or TRBV12-4 and TRBJ1-1, with D possibly TRBD1 on 6 matching bases. Trimming stripped 2 bases from V and 1 base from J, with 11 bases between. The length of the CDR3 is 15 residues. CDR3 bases: TGTGCCAGCAGTTTAACGGGGGCGGGGAACACTGAAGCTTTCTTT. Translation: CASSLTGAGNTEAFF.

This clonotype was observed many times. This chain uses TRBV29-1 with TRBJ1-2; 7 nucleotides line up with TRBD1. Germline V lookup: CDR1 SQVTM, CDR2 ANQGSEA. V was clipped by 6 bases and J by 4 bases; unmatched bases: 11. This CDR3 has 14 residues. The CDR3: CSVVPQGIGYGYTF. The CDR3 DNA reads TGCAGCGTGGTTCCACAGGGGATAGGCTATGGCTACACCTTC.

This clonotype was seen a few times. The chain couples TRBV29-1 to TRBJ1-2; a weak D match, TRBD1 (5 bases). This CDR3 region has 14 residues. Germline assignment: CDR1 SQVTM and CDR2 ANQGSEA. Trimming left V 6 bases short and J 6 bases short, with 20 bases between. CDR3 nucleotides: TGCAGCGTCGATGGGGCGGTCCCAGGGAATGGCTACACCTTC. Encoded protein: CSVDGAVPGNGYTF.

There are many counts of this clonotype. The V gene is TRBV7-2, the J gene TRBJ1-2; D not certain. Between the trimmed V and J ends, which lost 0 bases and 2 bases, there was a span of 7 bases. Germline V gene sequence: CDR1 SGHTA, CDR2 FQGNSA. CDR3 length equals 14 residues. This CDR3 is CASSLARANYGYTF. The DNA of the CDR3 is TGTGCCAGCAGCTTAGCGAGGGCGAACTATGGCTACACCTTC.

The sample holds a few counts of this clonotype. The rearrangement joins TRBV6-5 to TRBJ2-5; D not certain. Trimming left V 2 bases short and J 2 bases short, with 18 bases between. This CDR3 has 17 amino acids. Per germline, CDR1 MNHEY and CDR2 SVGAGI. CDR3 bases: TGTGCCAGCAGTTACGTCTCCGTGCGACGAACACAAGAGACCCAGTACTTC. Its translation is CASSYVSVRRTQETQYF.

This clonotype was detected ten times or more. The J gene is TRBJ2-1, the V gene TRBV29-1; 11 positions agree with TRBD2. The junction had 10 bases not matched to a gene; V was cut back by 8 bases and J by 7 bases. The CDR3 contains 14 residues. Germline V gene data show CDR1 as SQVTM and CDR2 as ANQGSEA. CDR3 nucleotides: TGCAGCACAACTAGCGGGAGAGGGGTAAATGAGCAGTTCTTC. Its translation is CSTTSGRGVNEQFF.

This clonotype showed up just once. The gene calls are TRBV9 and TRBJ2-5; D is perhaps TRBD2 (5 bases). Trimming shortened V by 4 bases and J by 2 bases, and 18 bases separated the two germline ends. Germline V lookup: CDR1 SGDLS, CDR2 YYNGEE. The length of the CDR3 is 16 residues. DNA for the CDR3: TGTGCCAGCAGCATAGCACCAGGACGGGGACAAGAGACCCAGTACTTC. Encoded protein: CASSIAPGRGQETQYF.

This clonotype was observed a few times. Its ends do not fully match the called genes, so a read error is possible. The chain combines TRBV25-1 with TRBJ1-1; no clear D. Germline values: CDR1 MGHDK, CDR2 SYGVNS. The CDR3 is made up of 14 amino acids. The CDR3 DNA sequence: TGTGCCAGCAGCCGTCGAGAACAATACACTGAAGCTTTCTTC. Translated, it gives CASSRREQYTEAFF.

This chain connects TRBV29-1 to TRBJ2-7; TRBD2 matches at 13 bases. Germline V CDR1 and CDR2: SQVTM, ANQGSEA. The CDR3 has 13 amino acids. V lost 6 bases and J lost 4; bases outside the gene matches: 3. CDR3 in DNA: TGCAGCGTACGGACTAGCGGGAGTTACGAGCAGTACTTC. It specifies CSVRTSGSYEQYF.

The DNA for the CDR3 is TGCAGCGCAGGGCCCCCAGAAAACATTCAGTACTTC. Translation gives CSAGPPENIQYF. The chain recombines TRBV29-1 with TRBJ2-4; D perhaps matches TRBD1 (5 bases). Germline V gene data show CDR1 as SQVTM and CDR2 as ANQGSEA. The CDR3 is 12 residues long. Trimming stripped 7 bases from V and 5 bases from J, with 12 bases between.

This clonotype has at least ten counts. The V call is TRBV6-2 or TRBV6-3, the J call TRBJ1-2; a possible D gene is TRBD1 (5 bases). Germline CDR1 and CDR2: MNHEY and SVGEGT. The CDR3 spans 12 residues. V lost 9 bases to trimming and J lost 4 bases, with 12 bases between them. CDR3 in DNA: TGTGCCAGTTTAGGGGAGATCTATGGCTACACCTTC. Its protein product is CASLGEIYGYTF.

This chain links TRBV15 with TRBJ1-1; 10 bases line up with TRBD1. This CDR3 spans 14 amino acids. V was clipped by 3 bases and J by 5 bases; unmatched bases: 3. Germline V gene data show CDR1 as LNHNV and CDR2 as YYDKDF (reference sequence). CDR3 nucleotide sequence: TGTGCCACCAGCAGGGGACAGGGGAGAACTGAAGCTTTCTTT. This sequence encodes CATSRGQGRTEAFF.

This clonotype showed up just a few times. V is TRBV28 and J is TRBJ2-4; possibly TRBD1 for D (6 bases). This CDR3 region has 14 residues. Trimming cost V 5 bases and J 3 bases, with 11 bases left between them. Germline assignment: CDR1 MDHEN and CDR2 SYDVKM. CDR3 in DNA: TGTGCCAGCAGTCCAGGGGACATCAAAAACATTCAGTACTTC. It encodes CASSPGDIKNIQYF.

This clonotype was seen many times. This chain connects TRBV3-1 to TRBJ2-3; the D gene could be TRBD1 or TRBD2 (6 bases each). This CDR3 comprises 17 residues. Germline CDR1 and CDR2: LGHDT and YNNKEL (reference sequence). V lost 7 bases and J lost 3, with 23 bases in between. This chain's CDR3 is CASNRGASLTGTDTQYF. Here the CDR3 DNA reads TGTGCCAGCAATCGCGGGGCGAGCCTAACAGGGACAGATACGCAGTATTTT.

A word on this clonotype: Sequence at one end of the junction differs from germline and may be a read error. The V gene is TRBV12-3 or TRBV12-4, the J gene TRBJ2-3; unclear D gene. This CDR3 spans 13 amino acids. The CDR3 region has the DNA TGTGCCAGCAGTCACCCACCCACAGATACTCAGTATTTT. It yields the protein CASSHPPTDTQYF.

This clonotype was detected a few times. J is TRBJ2-7 and V is TRBV27; 7 bases fit TRBD2. The J segment lost 2 bases and the V segment lost 3 bases, leaving 7 bases of the junction unmatched. Germline CDR1 is MNHEY and CDR2 is SMNVEV (reference sequence). The CDR3 covers 15 residues. The CDR3 is CASSLRLAAPYEQYF. The CDR3 DNA reads TGTGCCAGCAGTTTGCGGCTAGCGGCCCCCTACGAGCAGTACTTC.

This clonotype was detected many times. CDR3 amino acids: CASSLASGGNIQYF. CDR3 DNA: TGTGCCAGCAGCTTAGCGTCGGGTGGAAACATTCAGTACTTC. This chain joins TRBV7-9 and TRBJ2-4, with D hard to call. This CDR3 is 14 amino acids long. Germline assignment: CDR1 SEHNR and CDR2 FQNEAQ (reference sequence). The ends were cut back, 0 bases at V and 6 bases at J, with 9 bases in the middle.

The chain recombines TRBV7-8 with TRBJ2-3; weak D call: TRBD1 (5 bases). Germline CDR1 is SGHVS and CDR2 is FQNEAQ. The CDR3 spans 14 residues. Trimming shortened V by 5 bases and J by 1 base, and 10 bases separated the two germline ends. The CDR3: CASSLIQGTDTQYF. The DNA for the CDR3 is TGTGCCAGCAGCCTAATACAGGGCACAGATACGCAGTATTTT.

This clonotype turned up a few times. V gene TRBV28 combines with J gene TRBJ2-1; 9 bases match TRBD2. The CDR3 runs 14 residues. The germline V gene has CDR1 MDHEN and CDR2 SYDVKM. Trimming removed 6 bases from V and 3 bases from J; junction bases left unmatched: 3. The CDR3 sequence is CASRLLAGYNEQFF. CDR3 nucleotide sequence: TGTGCCAGCAGACTACTAGCGGGCTACAATGAGCAGTTCTTC.

There are a few counts of this clonotype. The chain combines TRBV6-1 with TRBJ2-3, with D uncertain. The CDR3 covers 12 residues. Trimming left V 7 bases short and J 4 bases short, with 9 bases between. Germline values: CDR1 MNHNS, CDR2 SASEGT. This chain's CDR3 is CASKGIPDTQYF. CDR3 in DNA: TGTGCCAGCAAAGGCATCCCAGATACGCAGTATTTT.